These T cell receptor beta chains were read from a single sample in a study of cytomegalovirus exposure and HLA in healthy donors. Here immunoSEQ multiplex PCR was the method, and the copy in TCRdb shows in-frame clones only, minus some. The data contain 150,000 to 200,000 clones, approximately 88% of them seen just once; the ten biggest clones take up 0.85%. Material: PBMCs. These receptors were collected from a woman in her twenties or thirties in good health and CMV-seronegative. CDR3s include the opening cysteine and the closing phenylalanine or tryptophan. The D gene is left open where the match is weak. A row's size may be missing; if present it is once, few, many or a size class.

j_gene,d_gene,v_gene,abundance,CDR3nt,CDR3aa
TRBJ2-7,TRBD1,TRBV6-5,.,TGTGCCAGCAGGGGACAGGGTAGGTTCTACGAGCAGTACTTC,CASRGQGRFYEQYF
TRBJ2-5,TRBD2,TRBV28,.,TGTGCCAGCATTTCTCTAGCGGGGGCGAAAGAGACCCAGTACTTC,CASISLAGAKETQYF
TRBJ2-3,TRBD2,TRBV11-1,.,TGTGCCAGCAGCCGCGGGAGGCCTAGCACAGATACGCAGTATTTT,CASSRGRPSTDTQYF
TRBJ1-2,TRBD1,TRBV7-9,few,TGTGCCAGCAGCTTAGGGGACAGGGGGCTTTTGTTTTACGGCTACACCTTC,CASSLGDRGLLFYGYTF
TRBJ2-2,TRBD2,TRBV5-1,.,TGCGCCAGCAGCTTAGCGGGAGATAACGGGGAGCTGTTTTTT,CASSLAGDNGELFF
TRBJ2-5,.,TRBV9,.,TGTGCCAGCAGCGGCGGAGTCTGGCAAGAGACCCAGTACTTC,CASSGGVWQETQYF
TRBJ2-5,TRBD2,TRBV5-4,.,TGTGCCAGCAGCTCCCCAAGCGGGAGGGGAGAGACCCAGTACTTC,CASSSPSGRGETQYF
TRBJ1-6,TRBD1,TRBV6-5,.,TGTGCCAGCAGGGCCGACAGGGCTAGAAATTCACCCCTCCACTTT,CASRADRARNSPLHF
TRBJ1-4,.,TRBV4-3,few,TGCGCCAGCAGCCCTCTCCCCAATGAAAAACTGTTTTTT,CASSPLPNEKLFF
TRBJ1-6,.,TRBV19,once,TGTGCCAGTAGGACCGTGACAGGTCAGACGCATTCACCCCTCCACTTT,CASRTVTGQTHSPLHF
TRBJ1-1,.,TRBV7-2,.,TGTGCCAGCAGCGGGGGGATTCACACTGAAGCTTTCTTT,CASSGGIHTEAFF
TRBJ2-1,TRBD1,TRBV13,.,TGTGCCAGCAGCCCGGGCGGGACAGGGAAAAATGAGCAGTTCTTC,CASSPGGTGKNEQFF
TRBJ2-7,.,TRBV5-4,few,TGTGCCAGCAGCTTATTACCGGGAGCGCACTACGAGCAGTACTTC,CASSLLPGAHYEQYF
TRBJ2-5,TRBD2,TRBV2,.,TGTGCCAGCAGCGCTAGCGGAAGGCCCCCAGAGACCCAGTACTTC,CASSASGRPPETQYF
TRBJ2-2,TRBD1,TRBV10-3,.,TGTGCCATCAGTCACTATCCAGGGGGCACGAACACCGGGGAGCTGTTTTTT,CAISHYPGGTNTGELFF
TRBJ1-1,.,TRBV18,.,TGTGCCAGCTCAAAGGTTGGAGTGAACACTGAAGCTTTCTTT,CASSKVGVNTEAFF
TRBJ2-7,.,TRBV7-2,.,TGTGCCAGCAGCTTATTCTCGCGAGAGCAGTACTTC,CASSLFSREQYF
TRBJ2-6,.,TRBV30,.,TGTGCCTGGGCGACAGCTGGGGCCAACGTCCTGACTTTC,CAWATAGANVLTF
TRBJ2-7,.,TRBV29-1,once,TGCAGCGTTGAAGATCGAAGGGGGAGCACCTCCTACGAGCAGTACTTC,CSVEDRRGSTSYEQYF
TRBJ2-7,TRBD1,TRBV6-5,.,TGTGCCAGCAGAAGGGACAGCTCCAGCTACGAGCAGTACTTC,CASRRDSSSYEQYF
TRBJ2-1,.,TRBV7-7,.,TGTGCCAGCAGCTTAGGACCAGGCAATGAGCAGTTCTTC,CASSLGPGNEQFF
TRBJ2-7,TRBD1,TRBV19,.,TGTGCCAGTAGCCGTCAGGGGGCCTACGAGCAGTACTTC,CASSRQGAYEQYF
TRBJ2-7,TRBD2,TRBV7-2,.,TGTGCCAGCAGCTTAGTTCTAGCGGGAGGGTACGAGCAGTACTTC,CASSLVLAGGYEQYF
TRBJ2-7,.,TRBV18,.,TGTGCCAGCTCACCAGCAGGGGAAGCCCACGAGCAGTACTTC,CASSPAGEAHEQYF
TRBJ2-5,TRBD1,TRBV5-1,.,TGCGCCAGCAGCTTATCCTACAGGGGGCGCGGAGAGACCCAGTACTTC,CASSLSYRGRGETQYF
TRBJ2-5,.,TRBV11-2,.,TGTGCCAGCAGCTCCCGCGCGACAGGCGACCAAGAGACCCAGTACTTC,CASSSRATGDQETQYF
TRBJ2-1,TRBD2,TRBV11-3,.,TGTGCCAGCAGCTTAATCGCTAGCGGAAATGAGCAGTTCTTC,CASSLIASGNEQFF
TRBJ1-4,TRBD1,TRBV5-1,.,TGCGCCAGCAGCTGGGGGATAGGCAGGACAGGCAATGAAAAACTGTTTTTT,CASSWGIGRTGNEKLFF
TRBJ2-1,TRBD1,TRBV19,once,TGTGCCAGTAGTATACGAGGACAGGGGGCTCTGGAGGAGCAGTTCTTC,CASSIRGQGALEEQFF
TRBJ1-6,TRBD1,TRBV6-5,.,TGTGCCAGCAGTTACTCGACAGGGGAGTTTGGTTCACCCCTCCACTTT,CASSYSTGEFGSPLHF
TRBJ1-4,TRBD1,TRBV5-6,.,TGTGCCAGCAGCTTGTTACGACAGGGGGCGTGGGAGGAAAAACTGTTTTTT,CASSLLRQGAWEEKLFF
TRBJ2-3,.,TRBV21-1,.,TGTGCCAGCAGCAAATTTAAAACTAGCGGGAGAGGTGGGTCTAGCACAGATACGCAGTATTTT,CASSKFKTSGRGGSSTDTQYF
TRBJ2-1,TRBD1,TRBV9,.,TGTGCCAGCAGAGGGGACAGGGAAGATGACAATGAGCAGTTCTTC,CASRGDREDDNEQFF
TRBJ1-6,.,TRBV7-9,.,TGTGCCAGCAGCGTAATGAATTCACCCCTCCACTTT,CASSVMNSPLHF
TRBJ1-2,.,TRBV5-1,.,TGCGCCAGCAGCGCCGACAGGAGCACTAACTATGGCTACACCTTC,CASSADRSTNYGYTF
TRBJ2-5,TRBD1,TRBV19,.,TGTGCCAGTAGTACCGGGACAGGGTCCCCTGAGACCCAGTACTTC,CASSTGTGSPETQYF
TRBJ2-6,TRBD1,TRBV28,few,TGTGCCAGCAGTCCGGGGGGACAGGGTTTAAAAAGTGGGGCCAACGTCCTGACTTTC,CASSPGGQGLKSGANVLTF
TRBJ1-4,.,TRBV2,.,TGTGCCAGCACCTCAAACGGACACAAAAATGAAAAACTGTTTTTT,CASTSNGHKNEKLFF
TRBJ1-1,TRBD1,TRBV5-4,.,TGTGCCAGCAGCCCCGTGAGACAGGGTCGAGGTACTGAAGCTTTCTTT,CASSPVRQGRGTEAFF
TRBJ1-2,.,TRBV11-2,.,TGTGCCAGCAGACGACCAGGGGTCGCCTATGGCTACACCTTC,CASRRPGVAYGYTF
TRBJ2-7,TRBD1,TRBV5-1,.,TGCGCCAGCAGCAGCCGGGACAGAACAAACTACGAGCAGTACTTC,CASSSRDRTNYEQYF
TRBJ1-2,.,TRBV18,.,TGTGCCAGCTCAGAATCCGGGGGTGGCTACACCTTC,CASSESGGGYTF
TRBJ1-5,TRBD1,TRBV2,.,TGTGCCAGCAGCGAAGTCAGGACAGGACCCAAACATTTT,CASSEVRTGPKHF
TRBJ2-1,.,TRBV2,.,TGTGCCAGCAGTCCACAGACAGGGAGGTACAATGAGCAGTTCTTC,CASSPQTGRYNEQFF
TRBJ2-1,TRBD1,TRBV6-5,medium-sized,TGTGCCAGCAGTCCCCGGGACAGGGTCGACAATGAGCAGTTCTTC,CASSPRDRVDNEQFF
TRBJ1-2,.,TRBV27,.,TGTGCCAGCAGAGCGGGACTTCCGCCTCCCCGGGGCTATGGCTACACCTTC,CASRAGLPPPRGYGYTF
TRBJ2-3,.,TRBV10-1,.,TGCGCCAGCAGCCCACTACGGGTAACCACAGATACGCAGTATTTT,CASSPLRVTTDTQYF
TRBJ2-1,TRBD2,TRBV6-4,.,TGTGCCAGCAGTGACTCTCTAGCGGGGGGAGCGTCCTACAATGAGCAGTTCTTC,CASSDSLAGGASYNEQFF
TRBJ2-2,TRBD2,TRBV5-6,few,TGTGCCAGCAGATCGGGACTAGCGGGGGCCGGGGAGCTGTTTTTT,CASRSGLAGAGELFF
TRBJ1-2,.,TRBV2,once,TGTGCCAGCAGTGAATCTACCCAGGGGCCTAAGGGTGGCTACACCTTC,CASSESTQGPKGGYTF
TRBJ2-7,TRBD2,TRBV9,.,TGTGCCAGCAGCGTAGTTGTTTTCCGGACTAGACCTCACGAGCAGTACTTC,CASSVVVFRTRPHEQYF
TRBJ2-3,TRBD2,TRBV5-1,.,TGCGCCAGCAGCCCAAGACTAGCGGGAATTTGGACAGATACGCAGTATTTT,CASSPRLAGIWTDTQYF
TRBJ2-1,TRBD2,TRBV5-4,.,TGTGCCAGCAGCTTGGCCTCCGGACTAGCGGGATACAATGAGCAGTTCTTC,CASSLASGLAGYNEQFF
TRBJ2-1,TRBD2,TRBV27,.,TGTGCCAGCAGTCATCCTAGCGGGGGGATCTCCTACAATGAGCAGTTCTTC,CASSHPSGGISYNEQFF
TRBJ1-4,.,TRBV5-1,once,TGCGCCAGCAGCACCGACCCCACCCCCGGGGAAAAACTGTTTTTT,CASSTDPTPGEKLFF
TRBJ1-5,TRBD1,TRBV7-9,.,TGTGCCAGCAGCGGCCCGGGACAGGGATTCAATCAGCCCCAGCATTTT,CASSGPGQGFNQPQHF
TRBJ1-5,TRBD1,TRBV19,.,TGTGCCAGTACCCCCGGACAGGGGTCCAATCAGCCCCAGCATTTT,CASTPGQGSNQPQHF
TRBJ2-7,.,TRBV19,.,TGTGCCAGTAGTAGAGCAGGGCTCTACGAGCAGTACTTC,CASSRAGLYEQYF
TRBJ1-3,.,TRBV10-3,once,TGTGCCATCAGACCCCCCGGGAATGGAAACACCATATATTTT,CAIRPPGNGNTIYF
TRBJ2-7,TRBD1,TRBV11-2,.,TGTGCCAGCAGCCGGGACAGGGGCGGCGAGCAGTACTTC,CASSRDRGGEQYF